Presented here are 9 T cell receptor beta chains from one specimen sequenced in a study of human T cells and chemical hapten exposure. The total RNA was obtained from whole blood that was not fractionated. A single record per CDR3 protein comes from TCRdb applying MiXCR to the 5' RACE reads. The sample consists of about 81,000 distinct CDR3 sequences, 6% to 8.5% of them appearing once. Receptors originate from a male donor in good health.

This clonotype was counted between two and nine times. The genes are TRBV20-1 and TRBJ1-6, with 7 bases that match TRBD1. The CDR3 length is 14 residues. Germline lookup yields CDR1 DFQATT and CDR2 SNEGSKA (reference sequence). The V and J ends lost 6 bases and 5 bases, in that order; junction bases with no gene match: 7. The CDR3 DNA reads as TGCAGTGCACAGACCGACAGGGATAATTCACCCCTCCACTTT. The encoded protein is CSAQTDRDNSPLHF.

The chain has TRBV5-1 and TRBJ2-7, with D unclear. The CDR3 runs to 15 residues. V was cut by 4 bases and J by 0 bases, with 14 bases left in between. Germline-derived CDR1 and CDR2 are SGHRS and YFSETQ. As DNA, the CDR3 is TGCGCCAGCAGCGCCCTCGGGTCGCCCTCCTACGAGCAGTACTTC. Its protein is CASSALGSPSYEQYF.

V is TRBV19 and J is TRBJ2-2; D remains unclear. V was shortened by 3 bases and J by 1 base, with 12 bases between the two germline ends. Germline CDR1 and CDR2: LNHDA and SQIVND (reference sequence). CDR3 size: 16 residues. The CDR3: CASSIGVKRNTGELFF. The CDR3 DNA is TGTGCCAGTAGTATTGGCGTGAAGAGGAACACCGGGGAGCTGTTTTTT.

The chain links TRBV12-3 or TRBV12-4 to TRBJ2-1; TRBD2 might be the D (7 bases). Trimming shortened V by 6 bases and J by 8 bases, and 17 bases separated the two germline ends. The CDR3 runs to 14 residues. The DNA for the CDR3 is TGTGCCAGCAGGGGGGGGCGCTGGGGTGATGAGCAGTTCTTC. Amino acid sequence: CASRGGRWGDEQFF.

The V and J genes are TRBV6-6 and TRBJ2-5, with D maybe TRBD2 (6 bases). The germline V gene has CDR1 MNHNY and CDR2 SVGAGI (reference sequence). V was pared by 4 bases and J by 4 bases, with 7 bases between. CDR3 length: 12 amino acids. DNA for the CDR3: TGTGCCAGCAGTTGGAGGGGAGAGACCCAGTACTTC. Encoded protein: CASSWRGETQYF.

V and J are TRBV6-5 and TRBJ1-6; perhaps TRBD1 as D (5 bases). Germline V CDR1 and CDR2: MNHEY, SVGAGI. V gave up 2 bases and J gave up 3 bases, with 8 bases separating them. CDR3 size: 15 residues. In DNA form, the CDR3 reads TGTGCCAGCAGTTACAGCGGGGGCTATAATTCACCCCTCCACTTT. Amino acid sequence: CASSYSGGYNSPLHF.

The chain uses TRBV30 and TRBJ2-3; D remains unclear. Trimming removed 0 bases from V and 3 bases from J, with 10 bases in between. The germline gives CDR1 GTSNPN, CDR2 SVGIG (reference sequence). The CDR3 is 14 amino acids. CDR3 region: CAWSVTPRTDTQYF. CDR3 nucleotides: TGTGCCTGGAGTGTAACCCCCCGGACAGATACGCAGTATTTT.

Details on this clonotype: One end of the junction fails to match germline, which may point to a read error. DNA for the CDR3: TGTGTCAGCAGCCCAAACTTTAACGAGCAGTACTTC. It is translated as CVSSPNFNEQYF. The chain joins TRBV11-1 to TRBJ2-7; D unclear. Germline CDR1 and CDR2: SGHAT and FQDESV (reference sequence). The CDR3 spans 12 residues.

This clonotype turned up a few times. This chain links TRBV20-1 with TRBJ2-2; the match to TRBD2 covers 7 bases. CDR1 is DFQATT and CDR2 is SNEGSKA in the germline V gene (reference sequence). The CDR3 is made up of 15 amino acids. After removal of 2 bases from V and 3 bases from J, the junction contained 6 bases not matched to a gene. The CDR3 protein is CSARRLALDTGELFF. CDR3 in DNA: TGCAGTGCTAGAAGACTAGCCCTCGACACCGGGGAGCTGTTTTTT.